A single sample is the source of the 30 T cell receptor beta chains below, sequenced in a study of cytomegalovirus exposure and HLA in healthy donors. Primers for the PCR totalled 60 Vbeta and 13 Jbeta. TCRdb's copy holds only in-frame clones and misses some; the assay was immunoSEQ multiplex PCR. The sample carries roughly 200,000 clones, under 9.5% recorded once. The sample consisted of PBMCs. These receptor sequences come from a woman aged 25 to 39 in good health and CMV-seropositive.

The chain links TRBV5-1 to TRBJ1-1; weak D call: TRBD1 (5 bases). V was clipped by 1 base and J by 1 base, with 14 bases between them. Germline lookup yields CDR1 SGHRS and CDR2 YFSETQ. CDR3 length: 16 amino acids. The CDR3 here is CASSLSGPSSNTEAFF. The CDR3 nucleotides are TGCGCCAGCAGCTTGTCAGGGCCGTCTTCGAACACTGAAGCTTTCTTT.

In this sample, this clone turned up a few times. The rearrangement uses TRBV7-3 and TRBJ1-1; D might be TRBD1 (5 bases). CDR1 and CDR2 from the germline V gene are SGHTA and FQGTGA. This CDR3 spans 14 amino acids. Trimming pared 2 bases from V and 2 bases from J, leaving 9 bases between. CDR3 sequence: CASSLVGGNTEAFF. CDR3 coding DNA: TGTGCCAGCAGCTTAGTGGGGGGTAACACTGAAGCTTTCTTT.

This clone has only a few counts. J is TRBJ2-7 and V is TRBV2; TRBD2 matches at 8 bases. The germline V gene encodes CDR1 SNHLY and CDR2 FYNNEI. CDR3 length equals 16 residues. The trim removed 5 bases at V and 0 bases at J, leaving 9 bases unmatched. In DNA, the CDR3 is TGTGCCAGCAGTACCCAACTAGCGGTTAGCTCCTACGAGCAGTACTTC. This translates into CASSTQLAVSSYEQYF.

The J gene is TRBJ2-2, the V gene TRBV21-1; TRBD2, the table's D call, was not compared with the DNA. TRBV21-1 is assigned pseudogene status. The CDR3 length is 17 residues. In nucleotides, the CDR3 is TGTGCCAGCAGCAGCCCCGGAGAAGAAACGAACACCGGGGAGCTGTTTTTT. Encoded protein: CASSSPGEETNTGELFF.

The CDR3 loop is CASSELGRGTKMAQYF. CDR3 coding DNA: TGTGCCAGCAGTGAATTGGGCAGGGGAACTAAGATGGCCCAGTACTTC. This chain uses TRBV6-1 with TRBJ2-5, with D possibly being TRBD1 (6 bases). The CDR3 totals 16 residues. The V gene's germline CDR1 is MNHNS and CDR2 SASEGT. Trimming removed 2 bases at V and 9 bases at J, with 22 bases between.

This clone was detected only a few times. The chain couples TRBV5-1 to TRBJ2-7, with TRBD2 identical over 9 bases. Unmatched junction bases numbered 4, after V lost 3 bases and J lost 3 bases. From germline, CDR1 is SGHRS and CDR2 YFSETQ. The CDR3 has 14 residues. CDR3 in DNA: TGCGCCAGCAGCTCTAGCGGGACTGTCTACGAGCAGTACTTC. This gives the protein CASSSSGTVYEQYF. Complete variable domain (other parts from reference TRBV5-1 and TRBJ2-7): KAGVTQTPRYLIKTRGQQVTLSCSPISGHRSVSWYQQTPGQGLQFLFEYFSETQRNKGNFPGRFSGRQFSNSRSEMNVSTLELGDSALYLCASSSSGTVYEQYFGPGTRLTVT.

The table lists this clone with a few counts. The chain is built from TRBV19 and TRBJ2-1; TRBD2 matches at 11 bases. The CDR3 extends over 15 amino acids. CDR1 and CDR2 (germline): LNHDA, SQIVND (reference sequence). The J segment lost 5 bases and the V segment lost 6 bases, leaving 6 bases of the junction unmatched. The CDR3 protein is CASREGTSGHNEQFF. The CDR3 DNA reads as TGTGCCAGTAGGGAAGGGACTAGCGGACACAATGAGCAGTTCTTC.

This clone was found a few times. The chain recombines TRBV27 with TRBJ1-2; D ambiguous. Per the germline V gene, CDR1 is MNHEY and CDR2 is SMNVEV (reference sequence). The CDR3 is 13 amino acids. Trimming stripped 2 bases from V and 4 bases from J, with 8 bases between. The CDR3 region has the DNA TGTGCCAGCAGTTTAGGGTCAGGCTATGGCTACACCTTC. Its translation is CASSLGSGYGYTF.

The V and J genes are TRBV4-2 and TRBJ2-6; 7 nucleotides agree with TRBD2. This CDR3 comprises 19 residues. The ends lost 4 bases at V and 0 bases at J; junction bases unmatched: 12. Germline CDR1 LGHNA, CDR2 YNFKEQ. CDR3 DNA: TGTGCCAGCAGCCCCGTCGGGGGGACCGGTGGCTCTGGGGCCAACGTCCTGACTTTC. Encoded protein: CASSPVGGTGGSGANVLTF.

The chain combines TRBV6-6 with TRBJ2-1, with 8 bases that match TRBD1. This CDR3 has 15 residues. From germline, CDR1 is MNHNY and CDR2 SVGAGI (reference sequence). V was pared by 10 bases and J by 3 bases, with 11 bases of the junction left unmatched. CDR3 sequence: CATNRGSSLYNEQFF. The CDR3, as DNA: TGTGCCACTAACAGGGGGAGCTCCCTCTACAATGAGCAGTTCTTC.

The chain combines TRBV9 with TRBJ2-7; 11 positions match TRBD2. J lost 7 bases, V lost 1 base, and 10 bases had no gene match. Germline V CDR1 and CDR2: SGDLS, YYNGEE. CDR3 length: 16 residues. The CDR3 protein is CASSVSWASGRYEQYF. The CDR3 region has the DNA TGTGCCAGCAGCGTATCATGGGCTAGCGGGAGGTATGAGCAGTACTTC.

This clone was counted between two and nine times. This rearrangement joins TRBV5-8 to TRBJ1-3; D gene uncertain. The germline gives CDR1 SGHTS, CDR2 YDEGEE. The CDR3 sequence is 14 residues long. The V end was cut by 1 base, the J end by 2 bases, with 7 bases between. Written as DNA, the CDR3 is TGTGCCAGCAGCTTGTGGGCAACTGGAAACACCATATATTTT. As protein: CASSLWATGNTIYF. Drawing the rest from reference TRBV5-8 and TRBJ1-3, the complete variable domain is EAGVTQSPTHLIKTRGQQATLRCSPISGHTSVYWYQQALGLGLQFLLWYDEGEERNRGNFPPRFSGRQFPNYSSELNVNALELEDSALYLCASSLWATGNTIYFGEGSWLTVV.

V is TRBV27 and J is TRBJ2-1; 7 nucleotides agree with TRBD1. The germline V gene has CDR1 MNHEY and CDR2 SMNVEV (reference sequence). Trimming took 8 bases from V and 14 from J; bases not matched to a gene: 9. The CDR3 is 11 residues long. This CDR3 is CASLTGAKKFF. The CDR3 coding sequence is TGTGCCAGCCTTACAGGGGCGAAGAAGTTCTTC.

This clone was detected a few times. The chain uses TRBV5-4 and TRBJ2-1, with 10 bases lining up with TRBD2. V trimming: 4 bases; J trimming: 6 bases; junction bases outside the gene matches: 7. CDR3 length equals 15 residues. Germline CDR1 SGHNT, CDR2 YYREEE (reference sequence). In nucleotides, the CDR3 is TGTGCCAGCAGCACGTCGACTAGCGGGCGCAATGAGCAGTTCTTC. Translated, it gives CASSTSTSGRNEQFF. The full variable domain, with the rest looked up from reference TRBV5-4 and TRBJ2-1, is ETGVTQSPTHLIKTRGQQVTLRCSSQSGHNTVSWYQQALGQGPQFIFQYYREEENGRGNFPPRFSGLQFPNYSSELNVNALELDDSALYLCASSTSTSGRNEQFFGPGTRLTVL.

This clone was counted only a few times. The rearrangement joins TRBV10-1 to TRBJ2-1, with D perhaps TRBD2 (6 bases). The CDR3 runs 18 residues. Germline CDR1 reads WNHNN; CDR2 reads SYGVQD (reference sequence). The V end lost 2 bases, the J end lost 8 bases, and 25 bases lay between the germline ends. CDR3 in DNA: TGCGCCAGCAGTGAGGCAGTGGGCCGGCTAGCCGGAGGGGATGAGCAGTTCTTC. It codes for CASSEAVGRLAGGDEQFF.

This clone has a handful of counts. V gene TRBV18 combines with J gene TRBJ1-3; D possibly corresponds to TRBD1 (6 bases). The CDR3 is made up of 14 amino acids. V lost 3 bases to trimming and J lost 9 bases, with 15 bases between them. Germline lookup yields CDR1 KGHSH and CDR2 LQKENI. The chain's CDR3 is CASSPSGQPGTIYF. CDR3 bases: TGTGCCAGCTCACCTTCAGGACAGCCTGGCACCATATATTTT. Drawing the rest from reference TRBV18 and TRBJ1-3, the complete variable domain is NAGVMQNPRHLVRRRGQEARLRCSPMKGHSHVYWYRQLPEEGLKFMVYLQKENIIDESGMPKERFSAEFPKEGPSILRIQQVVRGDSAAYFCASSPSGQPGTIYFGEGSWLTVV.

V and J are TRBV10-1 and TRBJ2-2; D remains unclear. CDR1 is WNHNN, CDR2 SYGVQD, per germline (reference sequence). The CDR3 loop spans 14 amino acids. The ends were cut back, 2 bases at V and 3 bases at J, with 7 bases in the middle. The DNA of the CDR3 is TGCGCCAGCAGTGAGGTACTTTACACCGGGGAGCTGTTTTTT. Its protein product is CASSEVLYTGELFF.

The CDR3 DNA reads TGTGCCAGCACACTGACTAGTACGGGCTATGGCTACACCTTC. It codes for CASTLTSTGYGYTF. The chain combines TRBV6-6 with TRBJ1-2, with D unresolved. Germline values: CDR1 MNHNY, CDR2 SVGAGI (reference sequence). The CDR3 is made up of 14 amino acids. V was cut by 7 bases and J by 4 bases, with 16 bases left in between.

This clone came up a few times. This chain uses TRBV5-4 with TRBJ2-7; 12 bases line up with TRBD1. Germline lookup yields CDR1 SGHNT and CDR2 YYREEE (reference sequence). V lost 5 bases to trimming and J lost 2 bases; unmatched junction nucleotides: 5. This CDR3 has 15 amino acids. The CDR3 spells CASSWDRGRPYEQYF. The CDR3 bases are TGTGCCAGCAGTTGGGACAGGGGGCGCCCCTACGAGCAGTACTTC. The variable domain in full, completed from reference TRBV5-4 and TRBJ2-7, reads ETGVTQSPTHLIKTRGQQVTLRCSSQSGHNTVSWYQQALGQGPQFIFQYYREEENGRGNFPPRFSGLQFPNYSSELNVNALELDDSALYLCASSWDRGRPYEQYFGPGTRLTVT.

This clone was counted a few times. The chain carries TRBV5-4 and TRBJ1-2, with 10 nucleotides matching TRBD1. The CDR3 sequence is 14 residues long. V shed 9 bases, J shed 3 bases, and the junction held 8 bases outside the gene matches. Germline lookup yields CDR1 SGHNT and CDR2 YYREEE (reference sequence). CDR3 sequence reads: CATIRQGAYYGYTF. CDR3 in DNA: TGTGCCACCATACGACAGGGGGCCTACTATGGCTACACCTTC.

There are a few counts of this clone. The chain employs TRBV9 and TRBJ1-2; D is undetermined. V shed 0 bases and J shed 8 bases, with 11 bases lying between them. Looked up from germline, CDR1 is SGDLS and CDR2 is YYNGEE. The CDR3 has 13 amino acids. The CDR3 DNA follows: TGTGCCAGCAGCGTAGTCGGGGAAGGAGGCTACACCTTC. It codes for CASSVVGEGGYTF.

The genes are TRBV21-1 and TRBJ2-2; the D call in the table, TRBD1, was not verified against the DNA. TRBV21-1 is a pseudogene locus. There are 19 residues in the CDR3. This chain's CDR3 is CASSKEGKRGGSNTGELFF. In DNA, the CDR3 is TGTGCCAGCAGCAAAGAAGGAAAAAGAGGGGGCTCGAACACCGGGGAGCTGTTTTTT.

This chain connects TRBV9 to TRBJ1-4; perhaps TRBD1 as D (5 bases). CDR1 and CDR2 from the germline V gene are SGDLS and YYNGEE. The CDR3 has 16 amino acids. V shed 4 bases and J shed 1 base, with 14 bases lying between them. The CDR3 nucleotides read TGTGCCAGCAGCTCCGGCCAGGGCGGAACTAATGAAAAACTGTTTTTT. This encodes CASSSGQGGTNEKLFF.

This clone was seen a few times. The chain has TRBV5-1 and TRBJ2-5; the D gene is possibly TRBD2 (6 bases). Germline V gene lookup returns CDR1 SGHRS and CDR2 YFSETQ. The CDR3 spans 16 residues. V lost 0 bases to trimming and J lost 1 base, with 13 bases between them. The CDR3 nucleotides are TGCGCCAGCAGCTTGGGGGGGGTATGGGCCCAAGAGACCCAGTACTTC. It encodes CASSLGGVWAQETQYF.

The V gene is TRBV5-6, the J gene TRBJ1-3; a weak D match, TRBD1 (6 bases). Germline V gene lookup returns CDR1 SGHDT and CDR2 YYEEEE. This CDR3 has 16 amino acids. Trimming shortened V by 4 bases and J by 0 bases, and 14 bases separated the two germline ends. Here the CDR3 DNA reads TGTGCCAGCAGCACCCAAGGACAGTTCTCTGGAAACACCATATATTTT. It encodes CASSTQGQFSGNTIYF.

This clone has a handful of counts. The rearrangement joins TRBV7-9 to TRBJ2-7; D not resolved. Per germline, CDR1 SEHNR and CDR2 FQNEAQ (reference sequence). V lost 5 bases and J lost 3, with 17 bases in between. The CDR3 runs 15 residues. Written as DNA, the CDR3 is TGTGCCAGCAGCCGCCCGAGTGTATCCCGCTACGAGCAGTACTTC. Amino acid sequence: CASSRPSVSRYEQYF.

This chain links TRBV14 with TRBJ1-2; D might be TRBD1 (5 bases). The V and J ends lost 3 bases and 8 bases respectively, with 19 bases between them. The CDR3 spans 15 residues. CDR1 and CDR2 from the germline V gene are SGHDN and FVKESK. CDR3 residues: CASSQLAWQGEGYTF. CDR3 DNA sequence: TGTGCCAGCAGCCAGTTGGCTTGGCAGGGTGAGGGCTACACCTTC.

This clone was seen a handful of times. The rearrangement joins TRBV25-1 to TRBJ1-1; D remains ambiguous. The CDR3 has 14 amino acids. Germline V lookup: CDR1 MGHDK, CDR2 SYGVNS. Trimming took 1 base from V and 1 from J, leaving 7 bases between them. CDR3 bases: TGTGCCAGCAGTGAATCCGTCCCGAACACTGAAGCTTTCTTT. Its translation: CASSESVPNTEAFF.

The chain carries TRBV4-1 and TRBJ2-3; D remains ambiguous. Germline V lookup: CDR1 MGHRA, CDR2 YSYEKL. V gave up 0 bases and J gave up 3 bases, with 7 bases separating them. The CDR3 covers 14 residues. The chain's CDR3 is CASSQEPRTDTQYF. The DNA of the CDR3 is TGCGCCAGCAGCCAAGAACCTAGGACAGATACGCAGTATTTT.

The CDR3 here is CASSLGAGGEPQHF. CDR3 coding DNA: TGCGCCAGCAGCTTGGGCGCAGGGGGAGAGCCCCAGCATTTT. The chain links TRBV5-1 to TRBJ1-5; 7 bases line up with TRBD1. V was clipped by 0 bases and J by 8 bases; unmatched bases: 5. Germline CDR1 SGHRS, CDR2 YFSETQ. The CDR3 consists of 14 residues.